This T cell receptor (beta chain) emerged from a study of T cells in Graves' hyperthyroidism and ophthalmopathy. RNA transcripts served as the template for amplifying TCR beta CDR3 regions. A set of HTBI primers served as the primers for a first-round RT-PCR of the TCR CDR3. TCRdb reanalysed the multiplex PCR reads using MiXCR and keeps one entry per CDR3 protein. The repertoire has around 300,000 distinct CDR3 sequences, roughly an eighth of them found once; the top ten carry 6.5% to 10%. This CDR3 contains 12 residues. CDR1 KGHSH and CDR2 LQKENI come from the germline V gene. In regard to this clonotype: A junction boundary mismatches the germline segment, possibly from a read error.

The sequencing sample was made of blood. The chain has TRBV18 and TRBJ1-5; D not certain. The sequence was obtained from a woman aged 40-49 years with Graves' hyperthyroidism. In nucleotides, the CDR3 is TGTGCCAGCTCAGGAGACAATCGGCCCCAGCATTTT. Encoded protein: CASSGDNRPQHF. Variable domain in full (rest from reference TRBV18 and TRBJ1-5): NAGVMQNPRHLVRRRGQEARLRCSPMKGHSHVYWYRQLPEEGLKFMVYLQKENIIDESGMPKERFSAEFPKEGPSILRIQQVVRGDSAAYFCASSGDNRPQHFGDGTRLSIL.